The next 14 T cell receptor beta chains were all read from a single sample in a study of blood T cell repertoires in COVID-19. Produced via immunoSEQ multiplex PCR; TCRdb's table is partial and in-frame only. The sample contains around 620,000 clones, around 90% of which appear only once. Sequencing used peripheral blood. These receptors all stem from a woman between 18 and 30 years old with acute or convalescent COVID-19.

The chain uses TRBV2 and TRBJ2-1; TRBD2 agrees at 14 bases. Germline assignment: CDR1 SNHLY and CDR2 FYNNEI. After removal of 4 bases from V and 1 base from J, the junction contained 6 bases not matched to a gene. The CDR3 loop spans 18 amino acids. The CDR3 bases are TGTGCCAGCAGTGTGGGACTAGCGGGGGTAGAGTCCTACAATGAGCAGTTCTTC. Translated: CASSVGLAGVESYNEQFF. Supplemented by reference TRBV2 and TRBJ2-1, the full variable domain reads EPEVTQTPSHQVTQMGQEVILRCVPISNHLYFYWYRQILGQKVEFLVSFYNNEISEKSEIFDDQFSVERPDGSNFTLKIRSTKLEDSAMYFCASSVGLAGVESYNEQFFGPGTRLTVL.

The chain uses TRBV3-1 (or the pseudogene TRBV3-2) and TRBJ2-7; no definite D call. Germline loops: CDR1 LGHDT, CDR2 YNNKEL (reference sequence). The CDR3 length is 12 residues. Trimming took 1 base from V and 6 from J, leaving 7 bases between them. This CDR3 is CASSQVMSEQYF. In DNA form, the CDR3 reads TGTGCCAGCAGCCAAGTGATGAGCGAGCAGTACTTC.

This clone occurred once. In DNA form, the CDR3 reads TGTGCCTGGAGTACCGGACTCGCGAGCACTGAAGCTTTCTTT. Protein sequence: CAWSTGLASTEAFF. The rearrangement links TRBV30 to TRBJ1-1; D is ambiguous. Germline CDR1 reads GTSNPN; CDR2 reads SVGIG (reference sequence). Trimming removed 2 bases at V and 4 bases at J, with 14 bases between. The CDR3 loop spans 14 amino acids.

CDR3 bases: TGTGCCAGCAGCATCGACAGGGGCACCGGGGAGCTGTTTTTT. This encodes CASSIDRGTGELFF. V and J are TRBV28 and TRBJ2-2; 8 positions agree with TRBD1. Germline V gene lookup returns CDR1 MDHEN and CDR2 SYDVKM. The V gene end was trimmed by 6 bases and the J gene end by 4 bases; junction bases not matched to a gene: 4. The CDR3 length is 14 residues.

The rearrangement links TRBV5-1 to TRBJ2-3; 8 bases line up with TRBD1. The CDR3 sequence is 17 residues long. With 6 bases clipped from V and 0 bases from J, the junction kept 12 bases outside the gene matches. CDR1 is SGHRS, CDR2 YFSETQ, per germline. This chain's CDR3 is CASNDPDRDTSTDTQYF. CDR3 DNA sequence: TGCGCCAGCAACGACCCGGACAGGGACACTAGCACAGATACGCAGTATTTT. The full variable domain, rest sourced from reference TRBV5-1 and TRBJ2-3, is KAGVTQTPRYLIKTRGQQVTLSCSPISGHRSVSWYQQTPGQGLQFLFEYFSETQRNKGNFPGRFSGRQFSNSRSEMNVSTLELGDSALYLCASNDPDRDTSTDTQYFGPGTRLTVL.

This chain links TRBV19 with TRBJ1-3; D is unresolved. The germline gives CDR1 LNHDA, CDR2 SQIVND (reference sequence). This CDR3 contains 14 residues. Deletions cut 3 bases from V and 0 bases from J, with 6 bases between. The CDR3 DNA follows: TGTGCCAGTAGTATCCTTAGCTCTGGAAACACCATATATTTT. Its translation is CASSILSSGNTIYF.

The chain combines TRBV5-5 with TRBJ1-3; D uncertain. The CDR3 consists of 14 residues. V dropped 2 bases and J dropped 4 bases, with 10 bases sitting between them. Germline assignment: CDR1 SGHKS and CDR2 YYEKEE (reference sequence). CDR3 DNA: TGTGCCAGCAGCTTCAACCCGGGGGGAAACACCATATATTTT. Protein sequence: CASSFNPGGNTIYF.

This chain links TRBV7-9 with TRBJ2-7; D perhaps matches TRBD2 (5 bases). Looked up from germline, CDR1 is SEHNR and CDR2 is FQNEAQ (reference sequence). V shed 2 bases and J shed 6 bases, with 11 bases lying between them. There are 13 residues in the CDR3. The DNA for the CDR3 is TGTGCCAGCAGCTTATTCGAGGGATCCGAGCAGTACTTC. Amino acids: CASSLFEGSEQYF. The whole variable domain, filled in from reference TRBV7-9 and TRBJ2-7, reads DTGVSQNPRHKITKRGQNVTFRCDPISEHNRLYWYRQTLGQGPEFLTYFQNEAQLEKSRLLSDRFSAERPKGSFSTLEIQRTEQGDSAMYLCASSLFEGSEQYFGPGTRLTVT.

DNA for the CDR3: TGCGCCAGCAGCCATTCAGGGGGACTTGACACTGAAGCTTTCTTT. This gives the protein CASSHSGGLDTEAFF. The V gene is TRBV4-1, the J gene TRBJ1-1, with 7 bases that match TRBD1. The CDR3 extends over 15 amino acids. V shed 3 bases, J shed 3 bases, and the junction held 7 bases outside the gene matches. Germline CDR1 is MGHRA and CDR2 is YSYEKL.

This rearrangement joins TRBV18 to TRBJ1-4, with D uncertain. V lost 0 bases and J 1 base, leaving 6 bases between the germline ends. CDR1 KGHSH and CDR2 LQKENI come from the germline V gene. This CDR3 is built from 15 residues. CDR3 coding DNA: TGTGCCAGCTCACCACCGCGACTAACTAATGAAAAACTGTTTTTT. Encoded protein: CASSPPRLTNEKLFF.

This chain joins TRBV6-6 and TRBJ1-5, with D tentatively TRBD1 (5 bases). V was pared by 0 bases and J by 7 bases, with 10 bases between. The length of the CDR3 is 14 residues. Germline V lookup: CDR1 MNHNY, CDR2 SVGAGI (reference sequence). This CDR3 reads CASSYSGGAQPQHF. The CDR3 nucleotides read TGTGCCAGCAGTTACTCGGGAGGGGCCCAGCCCCAGCATTTT.

The V gene is TRBV19, the J gene TRBJ1-5, with D possibly TRBD1 on 6 matching bases. This CDR3 region has 14 residues. Trimming shortened V by 3 bases and J by 5 bases, and 11 bases separated the two germline ends. Germline V gene sequence: CDR1 LNHDA, CDR2 SQIVND (reference sequence). The CDR3 DNA is TGTGCCAGTAGTATCGTGGCAGGGGATCAGCCCCAGCATTTT. Protein product: CASSIVAGDQPQHF.

This sequence joins TRBV13 and TRBJ1-2; the D is unclear. Trimming removed 1 base at V and 2 bases at J, with 14 bases between. The CDR3 is 16 amino acids. Germline V gene lookup returns CDR1 PRHDT and CDR2 FYEKMQ (reference sequence). Here the CDR3 reads CASSLAAGLLNYGYTF. CDR3 coding DNA: TGTGCCAGCAGCTTAGCGGCAGGCTTACTCAACTATGGCTACACCTTC.

This rearrangement joins TRBV25-1 to TRBJ1-5; D ambiguous. CDR3 length: 15 residues. Trimming cost V 3 bases and J 4 bases, with 13 bases left between them. Germline V lookup: CDR1 MGHDK, CDR2 SYGVNS. The CDR3 sequence: CASSDTRQANQPQHF. The DNA of the CDR3 is TGTGCCAGCAGTGATACCCGACAAGCAAATCAGCCCCAGCATTTT.